This T cell receptor (beta chain) came from a study of cytomegalovirus exposure and HLA in healthy donors. For the study at large: There were fewer than 130 million unique TCR beta sequences, drawn from roughly 200 million T cells, in an earlier analysis. Notes on the study in general: What a later analysis showed was that several of the most significant clusters appeared linked to common viral pathogens. Researchers reported that three CMV-associated chains were confirmed in vitro as CMV antigen-specific.

This CDR3 is built from 18 residues. Per the germline V gene, CDR1 is SGHRS and CDR2 is YFSETQ. V lost 4 bases to trimming and J lost 4 bases; unmatched junction nucleotides: 10. The primer mix had 60 Vbeta and 13 Jbeta primers. The protocol was immunoSEQ multiplex PCR, while the TCRdb copy is restricted to in-frame clones and leaves out a portion. The table records 90,000 to 120,000 clones, roughly three quarters of them present only once. This clone was observed a few times. The antigen is undetermined. Sequences were obtained from PBMCs. This sequence joins TRBV5-1 and TRBJ2-3, with 15 bases matching TRBD2. The receptor was isolated from a man aged 40-49 years in good health and CMV-seropositive. The CDR3 reads CASSPGLAGGRRADTQYF. The CDR3 nucleotides read TGCGCCAGCAGCCCGGGACTAGCGGGAGGACGAAGGGCAGATACGCAGTATTTT.